A selection of T cell receptor beta chains follows, all from one sample in a study of cytomegalovirus exposure and HLA in healthy donors. Profiled with immunoSEQ multiplex PCR; TCRdb holds only in-frame clones, not every one. The table records 60,000 to 90,000 clones, roughly 67% of them present only once. The sample comprised PBMCs. The receptors originated from a man aged 35 to 55 in good health and CMV-seropositive. Both conserved end residues are part of each CDR3. A D gene is named only where the DNA matches it firmly. Only part of the rows carry a size: once, few, many, or a class if the clone is expanded.

TGTGCCTGGAGTGTATTTTTCGGACAGGGGGCGCATGGCTACACCTTC	CAWSVFFGQGAHGYTF	NA	TRBV30	TRBJ1-2	TRBD1
TGTGCCAGCAGTGTGAAGAGAGGGAATGGCAATCAGCCCCAGCATTTT	CASSVKRGNGNQPQHF	NA	TRBV6-1	TRBJ1-5	NA
TGTGCCAGCAGTCCCCGGAACACCGGGGAGCTGTTTTTT	CASSPRNTGELFF	NA	TRBV25-1	TRBJ2-2	NA
TGTGCCATCAGTTACGACAGGGCCGGGGAGCTGTTTTTT	CAISYDRAGELFF	NA	TRBV10-3	TRBJ2-2	TRBD1
TGTGCCAGCAGCGTGAGCGGAACTAATGAAAAACTGTTTTTT	CASSVSGTNEKLFF	NA	TRBV9	TRBJ1-4	NA
TGTGCCAGCAGCTTGGCACTAGCCGATACTTACGAGCAGTACTTC	CASSLALADTYEQYF	NA	TRBV5-6	TRBJ2-7	NA
TGTGCCATCAGTTTCGGGACAGGGGCAAATGGCTACACCTTC	CAISFGTGANGYTF	once	TRBV10-3	TRBJ1-2	TRBD1
TGTGCCAGCAGCTCCCTCCTTCTTGAGGCTGGAAACACCATATATTTT	CASSSLLLEAGNTIYF	once	TRBV7-2	TRBJ1-3	NA
TGTGCCAGCACTGGCCTCACTGAAGCTTTCTTT	CASTGLTEAFF	NA	TRBV2	TRBJ1-1	NA
TGTGCCAGCAGTTTACAGGCTAGCCGGGAGACCCAGTACTTC	CASSLQASRETQYF	NA	TRBV28	TRBJ2-5	NA
TGTGCCAGTAGTCCAAGACAGGGGGCGAACTATGGCTACACCTTC	CASSPRQGANYGYTF	NA	TRBV19	TRBJ1-2	TRBD1
TGCGCCAGCAGCTTGGAAACGACAGCCGAGCAGTACTTC	CASSLETTAEQYF	NA	TRBV5-1	TRBJ2-7	NA
TGTGCCAGCAGTGACCCAATGAGGTACGACAAAAACATTCAGTACTTC	CASSDPMRYDKNIQYF	once	TRBV6-1	TRBJ2-4	NA
TGTGCCAGCAATCGGAAACAGGGATCCTACGAGCAGTACTTC	CASNRKQGSYEQYF	NA	TRBV27	TRBJ2-7	NA
TGTGCCAGCAGTGCCCCGTCGGGTAATTCACCCCTCCACTTT	CASSAPSGNSPLHF	few	TRBV28	TRBJ1-6	NA
TGTGCCAGCAGTACCCGGCAGGGGCAGGACTATGGCTACACCTTC	CASSTRQGQDYGYTF	NA	TRBV27	TRBJ1-2	NA
TGTGCCAGCCGGGACAGGGGCCCAGAGCAGTACTTC	CASRDRGPEQYF	NA	TRBV19	TRBJ2-7	TRBD1
TGTGCCAGCAGCTTAGATCCGGCGGGCAATCAGCCCCAGCATTTT	CASSLDPAGNQPQHF	few	TRBV7-6	TRBJ1-5	NA
TGTGCCTGGAGTTTCGGGGGACAAGAGACCCAGTACTTC	CAWSFGGQETQYF	few	TRBV30	TRBJ2-5	NA
TGCAGCGTTGATGCGACAGGTACCTACGAGCAGTACTTC	CSVDATGTYEQYF	NA	TRBV29-1	TRBJ2-7	NA
TGTGCCAGTAGTATTAGGCAGGATGGCTACACCTTC	CASSIRQDGYTF	many	TRBV19	TRBJ1-2	NA
TGTGCCAGCAGCTTGCCAGGGCCCGCGGAAGAGACCCAGTACTTC	CASSLPGPAEETQYF	NA	TRBV5-4	TRBJ2-5	NA
TGTGCCAGCAGCCTCCCGGGGTTATCCCCGTACGAGCAGTACTTC	CASSLPGLSPYEQYF	NA	TRBV5-4	TRBJ2-7	NA
TGTGCCAGCAGCGCTAGCCAAGAGACCCAGTACTTC	CASSASQETQYF	NA	TRBV9	TRBJ2-5	NA
TGTGCCAGCAGCTTAGACACAGGGTCCTCCGAGCAGTACTTC	CASSLDTGSSEQYF	NA	TRBV7-2	TRBJ2-7	NA
TGTGCCAGCAGGCCACAGGGGACATCTGGAAACACCATATATTTT	CASRPQGTSGNTIYF	few	TRBV27	TRBJ1-3	TRBD1
TGTGCCAGCAGCCCCCAATCGGGACTAGCCCCCAATGAGCAGTTCTTC	CASSPQSGLAPNEQFF	NA	TRBV9	TRBJ2-1	TRBD2
TGTGCCAGCAGCGATCCTACAGGGGAGAGTAATGGCTACACCTTC	CASSDPTGESNGYTF	NA	TRBV7-6	TRBJ1-2	TRBD1
TGTGCCAGCAGCTTGTACAGGTTGAACACTGAAGCTTTCTTT	CASSLYRLNTEAFF	NA	TRBV5-4	TRBJ1-1	NA
TGCAGCTTAACGGGACAGAGCACAGATACGCAGTATTTT	CSLTGQSTDTQYF	NA	TRBV29-1	TRBJ2-3	TRBD1
TGTGCCAGCAGTTTCGCGGGGTCATACGAGCAGTACTTC	CASSFAGSYEQYF	NA	TRBV27	TRBJ2-7	NA
TGCACCAGCCGGCCCGGTAGCGGGAGACGGCAAGAGACCCAGTACTTC	CTSRPGSGRRQETQYF	NA	TRBV1	TRBJ2-5	NA
TGTGCCAGCAGTTTATCGACAGGGCGCGAGCAGTACTTC	CASSLSTGREQYF	NA	TRBV27	TRBJ2-7	TRBD1
TGTGCCAGCAGTTCCGGACAGGGGGCTAAGGAGACCCAGTACTTC	CASSSGQGAKETQYF	NA	TRBV27	TRBJ2-5	TRBD1
TGCGCCAGCAGCCAAACACAGGGGTCTGGAAACACCATATATTTT	CASSQTQGSGNTIYF	NA	TRBV4-1	TRBJ1-3	TRBD1
TGTGCCAGCAGCTTGGTTAGCGGGGGGGATACGCAGTATTTT	CASSLVSGGDTQYF	NA	TRBV7-2	TRBJ2-3	TRBD2
TGTGCCAGCAGTCAGGGGGACACCGGGGAGCTGTTTTTT	CASSQGDTGELFF	NA	TRBV2	TRBJ2-2	TRBD1
TGTGCCTGGAGTAGACAGGCAACCGGGGAGCTGTTTTTT	CAWSRQATGELFF	NA	TRBV30	TRBJ2-2	NA
TGCGCCAGCAGCCAAGATCTGACTAGCGGGGGGGCGTACGAGCAGTACTTC	CASSQDLTSGGAYEQYF	many	TRBV4-3	TRBJ2-7	TRBD2
TGTGCCAGCTCACCTGCTAGCGGGGGGGAGACCCAGTACTTC	CASSPASGGETQYF	NA	TRBV18	TRBJ2-5	TRBD2
TGTGCCTGGAGGGCTAGGAACACTGAAGCTTTCTTT	CAWRARNTEAFF	NA	TRBV30	TRBJ1-1	NA
TGTGCCAGCAGCCAAGACGGGGGCGGGGAGCTGTTTTTT	CASSQDGGGELFF	NA	TRBV4-2	TRBJ2-2	NA
TGCGCCAGCAGCCAAGTTATCTCCGGCGGGACAACTAATGAAAAACTGTTTTTT	CASSQVISGGTTNEKLFF	few	TRBV4-1	TRBJ1-4	NA
TGTGCCAGCAGCTTAGGGTCCTGGGGGCAACGGTTTGGCAATCAGCCCCAGCATTTT	CASSLGSWGQRFGNQPQHF	NA	TRBV7-8	TRBJ1-5	NA
TGTGCCAGCAGCATCCGGGACTCCAACAATGAGCAGTTCTTC	CASSIRDSNNEQFF	NA	TRBV9	TRBJ2-1	NA
TGCGCCAGCAGCTTGGAGCCAGGGGGCCTTGATTTTTATGGCTACACCTTC	CASSLEPGGLDFYGYTF	NA	TRBV5-1	TRBJ1-2	TRBD1